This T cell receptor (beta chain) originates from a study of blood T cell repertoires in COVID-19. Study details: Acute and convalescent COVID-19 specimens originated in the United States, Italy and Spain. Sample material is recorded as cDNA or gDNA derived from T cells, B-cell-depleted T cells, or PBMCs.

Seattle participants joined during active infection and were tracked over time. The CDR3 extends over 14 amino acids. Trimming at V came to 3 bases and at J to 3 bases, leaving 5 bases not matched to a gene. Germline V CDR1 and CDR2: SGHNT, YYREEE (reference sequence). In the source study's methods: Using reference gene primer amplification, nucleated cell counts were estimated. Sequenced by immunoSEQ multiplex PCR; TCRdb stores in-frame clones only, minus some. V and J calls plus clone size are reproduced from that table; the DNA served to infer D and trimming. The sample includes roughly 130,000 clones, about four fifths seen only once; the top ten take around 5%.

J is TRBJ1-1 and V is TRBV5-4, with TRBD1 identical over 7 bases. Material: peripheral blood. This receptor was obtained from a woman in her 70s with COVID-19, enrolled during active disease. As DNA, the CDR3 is TGTGCCAGCAGCTCAAACAGGGGTGACACTGAAGCTTTCTTT. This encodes CASSSNRGDTEAFF.